Below are 28 T cell receptor beta chains sequenced from a single sample in a study of T cell responses to AZD1222 COVID-19 vaccine. Assay: immunoSEQ multiplex PCR; the TCRdb copy retains only in-frame clones and omits some. This table has 150,000 or so clones, approximately 85% appearing once. Sequencing was performed on peripheral blood, taken on day 0 of MenACWY control vaccination. These receptors were obtained from an adult in good health.

The genes are TRBV24-1 and TRBJ2-2, with TRBD1 matching over 8 bases. The CDR3 totals 15 residues. Germline CDR1 reads KGHDR; CDR2 reads SFDVKD. Losses at the gene ends were 4 bases for V and 3 bases for J; bases not matched to a gene: 3. The CDR3 DNA is TGTGCCACCAGTGAGTCAGGGGGCTACACCGGGGAGCTGTTTTTT. Amino acids: CATSESGGYTGELFF.

This clone was counted between two and nine times. The chain carries TRBV7-2 and TRBJ2-3, with TRBD2 matching over 10 bases. V lost 6 bases, J lost 2 bases, and 5 bases stayed unmatched. Germline V lookup: CDR1 SGHTA, CDR2 FQGNSA. The CDR3 sequence is 15 residues long. The CDR3 protein is CASRKRGGSTDTQYF. In DNA form, the CDR3 reads TGTGCCAGCAGGAAGCGGGGGGGATCCACAGATACGCAGTATTTT.

This chain links TRBV3-1 (or the pseudogene TRBV3-2) with TRBJ2-2, with 10 bases fitting TRBD1. The CDR3 is 15 amino acids. The J segment lost 4 bases and the V segment lost 5 bases, leaving 4 bases of the junction unmatched. The germline CDR1 and CDR2 sequences are LGHDT and YNNKEL (reference sequence). The CDR3 DNA follows: TGTGCCAGCAGCTATAGGACAGGGGGCACCGGGGAGCTGTTTTTT. This gives the protein CASSYRTGGTGELFF.

V gene TRBV27 combines with J gene TRBJ2-2; D is uncertain. Germline V gene sequence: CDR1 MNHEY, CDR2 SMNVEV (reference sequence). The CDR3 length is 13 residues. The V end lost 2 bases, the J end lost 8 bases, and 9 bases lay between the germline ends. CDR3 DNA: TGTGCCAGCAGTTTACAGAGCCTGGGGGAGCTGTTTTTT. Its translation is CASSLQSLGELFF.

The V gene is TRBV5-1, the J gene TRBJ2-5; D might be TRBD1 (6 bases). Trimming cost V 0 bases and J 3 bases, with 15 bases left between them. The length of the CDR3 is 16 residues. Looked up from germline, CDR1 is SGHRS and CDR2 is YFSETQ. The CDR3 spells CASSLAPTGTEETQYF. CDR3 coding DNA: TGCGCCAGCAGCTTGGCCCCCACAGGGACCGAAGAGACCCAGTACTTC.

The chain has TRBV7-9 and TRBJ2-3; TRBD1 is a possible D gene (6 bases). The V and J ends lost 8 bases and 2 bases respectively, with 20 bases between them. The CDR3 runs to 16 residues. Germline CDR1 SEHNR, CDR2 FQNEAQ (reference sequence). CDR3 amino acids: CASLNLGQGHTDTQYF. The CDR3 DNA sequence: TGTGCCAGCCTAAATCTCGGGCAGGGACACACAGATACGCAGTATTTT. The whole variable domain, remainder taken from reference TRBV7-9 and TRBJ2-3, is DTGVSQNPRHKITKRGQNVTFRCDPISEHNRLYWYRQTLGQGPEFLTYFQNEAQLEKSRLLSDRFSAERPKGSFSTLEIQRTEQGDSAMYLCASLNLGQGHTDTQYFGPGTRLTVL.

The rearrangement uses TRBV18 and TRBJ2-3; 8 bases match TRBD1. The trim removed 3 bases at V and 7 bases at J, leaving 6 bases unmatched. Germline V gene data show CDR1 as KGHSH and CDR2 as LQKENI. The CDR3 extends over 14 amino acids. This chain's CDR3 is CASSPSAGGYTQYF. The CDR3 nucleotides read TGTGCCAGCTCACCCTCGGCAGGGGGCTATACGCAGTATTTT.

This clone was counted a single time. The rearrangement uses TRBV7-8 and TRBJ1-2, with D perhaps TRBD1 (5 bases). Per germline, CDR1 SGHVS and CDR2 FQNEAQ. Trimming shortened V by 5 bases and J by 5 bases, and 6 bases separated the two germline ends. The CDR3 length is 11 residues. The DNA for the CDR3 is TGTGCCAGCAGCCCAGGGTATGGCTACACCTTC. Translation: CASSPGYGYTF.

The rearrangement joins TRBV5-1 to TRBJ1-1; TRBD1 might be the D (6 bases). V was cut by 1 base and J by 0 bases, with 10 bases left in between. CDR1 and CDR2 (germline): SGHRS, YFSETQ. This CDR3 comprises 15 residues. The chain's CDR3 is CASSLQGSMNTEAFF. DNA for the CDR3: TGCGCCAGCAGCTTGCAGGGGTCCATGAACACTGAAGCTTTCTTT.

Here the CDR3 reads CASSLTGTAGETQYF. In DNA, the CDR3 is TGCGCCAGCAGCTTGACTGGGACAGCTGGAGAGACCCAGTACTTC. The J gene is TRBJ2-5, the V gene TRBV5-1, with 7 bases lining up with TRBD1. Germline CDR1 reads SGHRS; CDR2 reads YFSETQ. The CDR3 consists of 15 residues. With V trimmed by 1 base and J by 4 bases, 7 bases remained unmatched.

The chain joins TRBV7-8 to TRBJ2-2; 8 nucleotides agree with TRBD1. The V segment lost 5 bases and the J segment 4 bases; nucleotides outside the gene matches: 12. This CDR3 is 17 amino acids long. CDR1 and CDR2 (germline): SGHVS, FQNEAQ. In DNA form, the CDR3 reads TGTGCCAGCAGCGCGATGGGTCAGGGGGCGCCCACCGGGGAGCTGTTTTTT. This gives the protein CASSAMGQGAPTGELFF.

The V call is TRBV6-5, the J call TRBJ1-2, with a tentative D call TRBD1 (5 bases). CDR3 length equals 15 residues. Germline values: CDR1 MNHEY, CDR2 SVGAGI. V shed 7 bases and J shed 4 bases, with 19 bases lying between them. CDR3 nucleotides: TGTGCCAGCAAACCGGGACCGTCCATCTCCTATGGCTACACCTTC. Translation: CASKPGPSISYGYTF.

The chain recombines TRBV5-1 with TRBJ2-3; D is uncertain. The CDR3 runs 14 residues. Germline V gene lookup returns CDR1 SGHRS and CDR2 YFSETQ. The V end lost 2 bases, the J end lost 5 bases, and 12 bases lay between the germline ends. The CDR3 sequence: CASSLIVGLDTQYF. In DNA form, the CDR3 reads TGCGCCAGCAGCTTAATCGTAGGGCTAGATACGCAGTATTTT.

The chain has TRBV18 and TRBJ2-6, with a weak D call TRBD1 (5 bases). The germline V and J ends were trimmed by 6 bases and 4 bases, with 13 bases remaining between them. The CDR3 has 15 residues. CDR1 and CDR2 from the germline V gene are KGHSH and LQKENI. CDR3 in amino acids: CASSPGHAGANVLTF. CDR3 coding DNA: TGTGCCAGCTCGCCAGGACACGCGGGGGCCAACGTCCTGACTTTC.

The chain links TRBV27 to TRBJ1-1; tentatively, D is TRBD1 (5 bases). Germline loops: CDR1 MNHEY, CDR2 SMNVEV (reference sequence). The CDR3 loop spans 15 amino acids. The germline V and J ends were trimmed by 3 bases and 4 bases, with 15 bases remaining between them. The CDR3 DNA sequence: TGTGCCAGCAGTTTGTTATATACAGGAACCACTGAAGCTTTCTTT. It encodes CASSLLYTGTTEAFF.

The V gene is TRBV3-1 (or the pseudogene TRBV3-2), the J gene TRBJ2-1; 9 bases are a match to TRBD2. The CDR3 is made up of 15 amino acids. Trimming took 2 bases from V and 8 from J; bases not matched to a gene: 7. In germline, CDR1 is LGHDT, CDR2 YNNKEL (reference sequence). The CDR3 loop is CASSQPGLAVHEQFF. Here the CDR3 DNA reads TGTGCCAGCAGCCAACCGGGACTAGCTGTACATGAGCAGTTCTTC.

The chain employs TRBV7-9 and TRBJ1-1; 7 bases align to TRBD1. Germline CDR1 and CDR2: SEHNR and FQNEAQ (reference sequence). V dropped 4 bases and J dropped 7; count of bases not matched to a gene: 15. CDR3 length: 16 amino acids. CDR3 DNA: TGTGCCAGCAGCTATTCAGGGGGATGGGACGACGGTGAAGCTTTCTTT. Translation gives CASSYSGGWDDGEAFF.

This chain uses TRBV6-5 with TRBJ1-1, with 7 bases that match TRBD1. Unmatched junction bases numbered 9, after V lost 6 bases and J lost 11 bases. The CDR3 is made up of 12 amino acids. CDR1 and CDR2 (germline): MNHEY, SVGAGI. CDR3 residues: CASRRQGTRAFF. The CDR3 DNA reads TGTGCCAGCAGAAGACAGGGAACCCGGGCTTTCTTT.

Details on this clone: The same CDR3 is also encoded by other DNA sequences in this sample. The rearrangement joins TRBV3-1 (or the pseudogene TRBV3-2) to TRBJ1-4, with 10 bases fitting TRBD1. J was trimmed by 7 bases and V by 6 bases; bases with no gene match: 5. The CDR3 is made up of 14 amino acids. Germline V CDR1 and CDR2: LGHDT, YNNKEL (reference sequence). The CDR3 DNA sequence: TGTGCCAGCAGTCACGGGACAGGGGCTGAAAAACTGTTTTTT. Translated: CASSHGTGAEKLFF.

The rearrangement joins TRBV24-1 to TRBJ1-5; D may be TRBD1 (5 bases). Germline V gives CDR1 KGHDR, CDR2 SFDVKD. This CDR3 has 14 residues. The germline V and J ends were trimmed by 3 bases and 5 bases, with 10 bases remaining between them. The CDR3 sequence: CATSDRGFDQPQHF. The CDR3 nucleotides read TGTGCCACCAGTGATAGGGGATTCGATCAGCCCCAGCATTTT.

The chain employs TRBV19 and TRBJ2-1; no clear D. This CDR3 spans 11 amino acids. Germline V CDR1 and CDR2: LNHDA, SQIVND (reference sequence). The V gene lost 3 bases and the J gene lost 5 bases, with 2 bases spanning the gap. CDR3 coding DNA: TGTGCCAGTAGTATTAACAATGAGCAGTTCTTC. Amino acids: CASSINNEQFF. The whole variable domain, remainder taken from reference TRBV19 and TRBJ2-1, is DGGITQSPKYLFRKEGQNVTLSCEQNLNHDAMYWYRQDPGQGLRLIYYSQIVNDFQKGDIAEGYSVSREKKESFPLTVTSAQKNPTAFYLCASSINNEQFFGPGTRLTVL.

The sample holds a few counts of this clone. The chain has TRBV10-3 and TRBJ2-5; the match to TRBD1 covers 10 bases. This CDR3 spans 14 amino acids. Germline lookup yields CDR1 ENHRY and CDR2 SYGVKD. The junction had 10 bases not matched to a gene; V was cut back by 10 bases and J by 5 bases. CDR3 protein: CASSTGGEVETQYF. DNA for the CDR3: TGTGCCAGTTCGACAGGGGGCGAGGTTGAGACCCAGTACTTC.

The chain couples TRBV4-1 to TRBJ1-6; no reliable D call. Between the trimmed V and J ends, which lost 2 bases and 6 bases, there was a span of 2 bases. There are 12 residues in the CDR3. Per the germline V gene, CDR1 is MGHRA and CDR2 is YSYEKL. CDR3 bases: TGCGCCAGCAGCCAAATTAATTCACCCCTCCACTTT. Translating it yields CASSQINSPLHF.

This rearrangement joins TRBV4-2 to TRBJ2-5; TRBD1 might be the D (6 bases). Per the germline V gene, CDR1 is LGHNA and CDR2 is YNFKEQ. The CDR3 is made up of 15 amino acids. V dropped 2 bases and J dropped 5 bases, with 15 bases sitting between them. The CDR3 protein is CASSQPAQGRETQYF. CDR3 nucleotides: TGTGCCAGCAGCCAACCCGCACAGGGCAGGGAGACCCAGTACTTC.

This clone was observed once. The chain uses TRBV6-8 and TRBJ2-4; 8 bases match TRBD1. The CDR3 sequence is 16 residues long. Germline loops: CDR1 MNHGY, CDR2 SAAAGT. V dropped 6 bases and J dropped 3; count of bases not matched to a gene: 10. Written as DNA, the CDR3 is TGTGCCAGCAGCGAACAGGGGGAAAAAGGCAAAAACATTCAGTACTTC. As protein: CASSEQGEKGKNIQYF.

This clone has a single count. V usage is TRBV5-1 and J usage is TRBJ2-3; 7 bases align to TRBD2. From germline, CDR1 is SGHRS and CDR2 YFSETQ. After removal of 1 base from V and 4 bases from J, the junction contained 9 bases not matched to a gene. This CDR3 has 16 amino acids. CDR3 bases: TGCGCCAGCAGCTTGATCAGGGAGGGGAGGGCAGATACGCAGTATTTT. Encoded protein: CASSLIREGRADTQYF.

The chain employs TRBV7-9 and TRBJ2-1, with 9 bases identical to TRBD1. V lost 4 bases to trimming and J lost 4 bases; unmatched junction nucleotides: 2. This CDR3 has 14 residues. Germline lookup yields CDR1 SEHNR and CDR2 FQNEAQ (reference sequence). Written as DNA, the CDR3 is TGTGCCAGCAGCTCACAGGGGGCTTACAATGAGCAGTTCTTC. As protein: CASSSQGAYNEQFF.

The chain is built from TRBV2 and TRBJ2-3; 7 bases map to TRBD2. The CDR3 consists of 13 residues. Germline CDR1 is SNHLY and CDR2 is FYNNEI. The V gene end was trimmed by 8 bases and the J gene end by 0 bases; junction bases not matched to a gene: 2. CDR3 in amino acids: CASLAESTDTQYF. The CDR3 DNA follows: TGTGCCAGCCTAGCGGAGAGCACAGATACGCAGTATTTT.